Listed here is a single T cell receptor (beta chain). Antigen specificity is unknown. The data derive from a study of T cell clones after liver transplantation. General study points: A larger donor-reactive than third-party decline suggested partial antigen-specific deletion. Migration into the graft, not deletion, may explain lost graft donor-reactive T cells. Small, mixed patient groups and varying post-transplant times limit these conclusions.

The length of the CDR3 is 15 residues. Trimming cost V 6 bases and J 5 bases, with 16 bases left between them. Germline assignment: CDR1 MDHEN and CDR2 SYDVKM. Repertoires were generated with immunoSEQ multiplex PCR, while TCRdb's copy carries only in-frame clones and drops some. This table has about 74,000 clones, 80% appearing once. The chain combines TRBV28 with TRBJ2-2; D uncertain. Sequencing was performed on CD4+ T cells from blood, taken before liver transplant. The source of this sequence is a human donor who received a liver transplant. CDR3 DNA sequence: TGTGCCAGCAGCCTTCGAAGGGCTTGGACCGGGGAGCTGTTTTTT. It is translated as CASSLRRAWTGELFF.